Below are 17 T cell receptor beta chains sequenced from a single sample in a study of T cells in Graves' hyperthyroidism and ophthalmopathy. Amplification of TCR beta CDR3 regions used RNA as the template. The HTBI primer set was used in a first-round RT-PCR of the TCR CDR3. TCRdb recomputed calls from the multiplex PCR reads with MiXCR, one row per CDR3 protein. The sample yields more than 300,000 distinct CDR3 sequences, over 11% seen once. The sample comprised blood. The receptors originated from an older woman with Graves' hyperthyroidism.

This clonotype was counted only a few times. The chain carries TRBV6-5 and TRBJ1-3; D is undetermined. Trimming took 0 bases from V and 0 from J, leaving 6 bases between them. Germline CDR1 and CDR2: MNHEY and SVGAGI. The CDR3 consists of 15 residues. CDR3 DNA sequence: TGTGCCAGCAGTTACTCGTTGGGCTCTGGAAACACCATATATTTT. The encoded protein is CASSYSLGSGNTIYF.

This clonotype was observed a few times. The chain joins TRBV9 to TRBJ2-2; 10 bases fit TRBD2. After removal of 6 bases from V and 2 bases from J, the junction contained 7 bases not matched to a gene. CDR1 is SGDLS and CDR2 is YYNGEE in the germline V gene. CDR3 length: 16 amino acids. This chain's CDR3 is CASNRLAGVNTGELFF. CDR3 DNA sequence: TGTGCCAGCAATCGGCTAGCGGGAGTTAACACCGGGGAGCTGTTTTTT.

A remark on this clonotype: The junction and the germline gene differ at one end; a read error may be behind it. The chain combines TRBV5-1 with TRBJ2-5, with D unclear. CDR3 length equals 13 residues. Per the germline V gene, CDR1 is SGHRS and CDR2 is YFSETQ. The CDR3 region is CASSLERRESQYF. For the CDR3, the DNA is TGCGCCAGCAGCTTGGAACGGAGAGAGTCCCAGTACTTC.

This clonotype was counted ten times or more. For the CDR3, the DNA is TGTGCCAGCAGCTTAGGGGCGGGAGTTGAGCAGTTCTTC. Translation gives CASSLGAGVEQFF. The rearrangement links TRBV13 to TRBJ2-1, with 7 bases fitting TRBD2. The V gene end was trimmed by 0 bases and the J gene end by 9 bases; junction bases not matched to a gene: 2. This CDR3 comprises 13 residues. The germline CDR1 and CDR2 sequences are PRHDT and FYEKMQ (reference sequence).

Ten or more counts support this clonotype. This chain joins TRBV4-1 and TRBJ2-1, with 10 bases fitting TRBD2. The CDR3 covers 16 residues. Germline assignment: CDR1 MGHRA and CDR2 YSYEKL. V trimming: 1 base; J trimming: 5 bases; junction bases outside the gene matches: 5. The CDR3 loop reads CASSQVRTSGDNEQFF. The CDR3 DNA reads TGCGCCAGCAGCCAAGTTAGGACTAGCGGTGACAATGAGCAGTTCTTC.

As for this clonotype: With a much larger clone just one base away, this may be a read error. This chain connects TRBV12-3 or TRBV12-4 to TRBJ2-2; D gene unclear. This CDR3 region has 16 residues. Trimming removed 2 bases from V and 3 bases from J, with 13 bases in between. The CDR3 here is CASSLSSWQDTGELFF. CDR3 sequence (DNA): TGTGCCAGCAGTTTATCTTCATGGCAGGACACCGGGGAGCTGTTTTTT.

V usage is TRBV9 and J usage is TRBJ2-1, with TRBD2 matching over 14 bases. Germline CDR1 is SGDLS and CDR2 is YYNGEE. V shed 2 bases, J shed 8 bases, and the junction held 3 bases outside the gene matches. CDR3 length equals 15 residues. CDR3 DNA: TGTGCCAGCAGCGTCGGGACTAGCGGGAGACATGAGCAGTTCTTC. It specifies CASSVGTSGRHEQFF.

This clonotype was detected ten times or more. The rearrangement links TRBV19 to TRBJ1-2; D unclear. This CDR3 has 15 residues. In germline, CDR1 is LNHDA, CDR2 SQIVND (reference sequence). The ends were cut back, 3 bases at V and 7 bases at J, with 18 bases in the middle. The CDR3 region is CASSIEFLGNRGYTF. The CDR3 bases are TGTGCCAGTAGTATTGAGTTTCTGGGGAACCGTGGCTACACCTTC.

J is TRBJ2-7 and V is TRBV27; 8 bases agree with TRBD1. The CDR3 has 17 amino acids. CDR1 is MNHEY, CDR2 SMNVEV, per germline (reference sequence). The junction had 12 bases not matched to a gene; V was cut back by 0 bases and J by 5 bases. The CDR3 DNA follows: TGTGCCAGCAGTTTATCAGGGAGGACAGGGATGCTTCACGAGCAGTACTTC. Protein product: CASSLSGRTGMLHEQYF.

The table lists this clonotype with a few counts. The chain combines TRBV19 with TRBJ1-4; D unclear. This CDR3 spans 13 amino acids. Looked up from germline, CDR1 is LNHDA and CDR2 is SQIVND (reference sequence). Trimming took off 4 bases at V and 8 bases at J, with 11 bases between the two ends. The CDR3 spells CASSKGNNEKLFF. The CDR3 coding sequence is TGTGCCAGTAGTAAAGGGAACAACGAAAAACTGTTTTTT.

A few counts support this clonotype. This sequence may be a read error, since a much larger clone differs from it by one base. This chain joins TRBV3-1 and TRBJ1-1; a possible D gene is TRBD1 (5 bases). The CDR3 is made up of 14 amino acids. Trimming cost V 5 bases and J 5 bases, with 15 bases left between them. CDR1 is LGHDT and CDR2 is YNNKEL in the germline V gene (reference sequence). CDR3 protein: CASSKGRGKTEAFF. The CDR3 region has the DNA TGTGCCAGCAGCAAGGGACGGGGTAAGACTGAAGCTTTCTTT.

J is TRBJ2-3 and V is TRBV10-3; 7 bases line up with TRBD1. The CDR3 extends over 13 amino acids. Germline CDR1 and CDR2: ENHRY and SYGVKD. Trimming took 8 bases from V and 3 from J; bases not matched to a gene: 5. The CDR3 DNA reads TGTGCCATCCAGGGGGATGGAACAGATACGCAGTATTTT. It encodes CAIQGDGTDTQYF.

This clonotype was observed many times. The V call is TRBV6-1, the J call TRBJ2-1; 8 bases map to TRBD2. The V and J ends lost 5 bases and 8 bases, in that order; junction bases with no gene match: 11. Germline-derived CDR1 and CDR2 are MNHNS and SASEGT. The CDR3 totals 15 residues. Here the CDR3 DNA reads TGTGCCAGCAGTTACCTCGGACTAGCTAGAGATGAGCAGTTCTTC. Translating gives CASSYLGLARDEQFF.

DNA of the CDR3: TGCGCCAGCAGCCCGGGGTGGGGTGGGAACAATGAGCAGTTCTTC. Protein: CASSPGWGGNNEQFF. The genes are TRBV5-1 and TRBJ2-1, with a tentative D call TRBD2 (5 bases). Germline CDR1 is SGHRS and CDR2 is YFSETQ. This CDR3 comprises 15 residues. The V end lost 4 bases, the J end lost 5 bases, and 16 bases lay between the germline ends.

The CDR3 here is CASSRGEVGGPQHF. CDR3 in DNA: TGTGCCAGCAGCCGCGGTGAGGTTGGCGGGCCCCAGCATTTT. J is TRBJ1-5 and V is TRBV7-6; D is uncertain. Trimming shortened V by 5 bases and J by 9 bases, and 17 bases separated the two germline ends. CDR1 SGHVS and CDR2 FNYEAQ come from the germline V gene. This CDR3 spans 14 amino acids.

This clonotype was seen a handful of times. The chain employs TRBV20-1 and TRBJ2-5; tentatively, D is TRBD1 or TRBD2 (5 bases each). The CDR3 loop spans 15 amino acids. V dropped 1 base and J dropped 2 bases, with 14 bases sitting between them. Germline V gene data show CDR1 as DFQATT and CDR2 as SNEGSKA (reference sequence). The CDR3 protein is CSARGGVWGQETQYF. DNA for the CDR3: TGCAGTGCTAGAGGGGGCGTTTGGGGGCAAGAGACCCAGTACTTC.

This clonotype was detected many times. In DNA, the CDR3 is TGTGCCAGCAGCTTAGGAACAGGGGCTAGGGATACGCAGTATTTT. This encodes CASSLGTGARDTQYF. The chain couples TRBV7-9 to TRBJ2-3; 7 positions match TRBD1. The CDR3 consists of 15 residues. V gave up 1 base and J gave up 6 bases; unmatched junction bases: 7. Germline loops: CDR1 SEHNR, CDR2 FQNEAQ (reference sequence).